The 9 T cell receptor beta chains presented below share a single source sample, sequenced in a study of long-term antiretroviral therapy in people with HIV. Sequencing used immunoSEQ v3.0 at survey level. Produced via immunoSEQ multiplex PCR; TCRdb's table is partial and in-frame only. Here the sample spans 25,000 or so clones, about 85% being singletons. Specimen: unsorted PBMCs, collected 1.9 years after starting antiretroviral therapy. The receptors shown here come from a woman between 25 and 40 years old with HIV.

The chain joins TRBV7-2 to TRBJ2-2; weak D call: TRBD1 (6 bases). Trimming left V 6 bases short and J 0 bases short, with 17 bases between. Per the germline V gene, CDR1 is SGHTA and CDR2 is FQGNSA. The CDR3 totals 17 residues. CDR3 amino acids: CASSTTVGTTNTGELFF. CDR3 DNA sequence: TGTGCCAGCAGTACTACCGTGGGGACAACGAACACCGGGGAGCTGTTTTTT.

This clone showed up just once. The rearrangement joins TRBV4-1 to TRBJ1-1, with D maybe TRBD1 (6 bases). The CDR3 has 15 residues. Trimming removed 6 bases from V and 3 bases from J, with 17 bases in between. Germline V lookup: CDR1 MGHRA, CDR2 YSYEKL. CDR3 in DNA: TGCGCCAGCAGTCAACCGTACAGGGAGGACACTGAAGCTTTCTTT. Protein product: CASSQPYREDTEAFF.

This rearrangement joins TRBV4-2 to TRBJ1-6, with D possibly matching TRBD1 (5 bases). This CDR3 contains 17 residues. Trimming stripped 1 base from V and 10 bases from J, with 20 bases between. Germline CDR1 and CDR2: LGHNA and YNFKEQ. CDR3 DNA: TGTGCCAGCAGCCAAGGAGACCCCCGCACCCGGGGGTCACCCCTCCACTTT. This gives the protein CASSQGDPRTRGSPLHF.

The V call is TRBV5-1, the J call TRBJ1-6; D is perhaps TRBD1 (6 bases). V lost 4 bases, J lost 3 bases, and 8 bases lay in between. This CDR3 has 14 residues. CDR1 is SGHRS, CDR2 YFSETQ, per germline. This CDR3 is CASSEGDYNSPLHF. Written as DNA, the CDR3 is TGCGCCAGCAGCGAGGGGGACTATAATTCACCCCTCCACTTT.

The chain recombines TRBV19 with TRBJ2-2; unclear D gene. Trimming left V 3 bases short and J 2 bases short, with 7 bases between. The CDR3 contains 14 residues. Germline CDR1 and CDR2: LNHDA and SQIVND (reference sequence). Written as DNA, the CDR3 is TGTGCCAGTAGTATTGGCAGAAACACCGGGGAGCTGTTTTTT. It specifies CASSIGRNTGELFF. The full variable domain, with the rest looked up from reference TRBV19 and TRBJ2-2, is DGGITQSPKYLFRKEGQNVTLSCEQNLNHDAMYWYRQDPGQGLRLIYYSQIVNDFQKGDIAEGYSVSREKKESFPLTVTSAQKNPTAFYLCASSIGRNTGELFFGEGSRLTVL.

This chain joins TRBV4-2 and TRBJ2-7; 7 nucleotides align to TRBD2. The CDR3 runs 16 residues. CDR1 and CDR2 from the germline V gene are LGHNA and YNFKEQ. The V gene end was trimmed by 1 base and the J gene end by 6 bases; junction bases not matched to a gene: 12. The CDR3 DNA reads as TGTGCCAGCAGCCAAGTCGTCGGACTAGTTTCCCCCGAGCAGTACTTC. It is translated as CASSQVVGLVSPEQYF.

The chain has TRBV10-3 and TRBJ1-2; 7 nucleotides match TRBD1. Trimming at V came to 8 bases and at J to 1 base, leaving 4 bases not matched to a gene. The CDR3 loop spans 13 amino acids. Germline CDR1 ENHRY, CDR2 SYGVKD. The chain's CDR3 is CAIGTALNYGYTF. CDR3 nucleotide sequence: TGTGCCATCGGGACAGCACTTAACTATGGCTACACCTTC.

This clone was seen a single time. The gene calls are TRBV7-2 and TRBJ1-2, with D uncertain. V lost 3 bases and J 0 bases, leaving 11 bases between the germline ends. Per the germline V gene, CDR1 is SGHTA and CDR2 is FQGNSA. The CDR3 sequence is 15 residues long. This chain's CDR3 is CASSFTPGSNYGYTF. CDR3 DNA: TGTGCCAGCAGCTTCACACCGGGGTCTAACTATGGCTACACCTTC.

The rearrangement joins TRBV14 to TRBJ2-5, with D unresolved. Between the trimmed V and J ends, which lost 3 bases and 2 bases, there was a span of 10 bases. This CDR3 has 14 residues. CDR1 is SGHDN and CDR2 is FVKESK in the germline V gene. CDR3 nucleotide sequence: TGTGCCAGCAGCCAGCGGATTCAACAAGAGACCCAGTACTTC. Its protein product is CASSQRIQQETQYF. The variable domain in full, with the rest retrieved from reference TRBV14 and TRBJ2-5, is EAGVTQFPSHSVIEKGQTVTLRCDPISGHDNLYWYRRVMGKEIKFLLHFVKESKQDESGMPNNRFLAERTGGTYSTLKVQPAELEDSGVYFCASSQRIQQETQYFGPGTRLLVL.